This record looks at one TCR beta chain sequence and its context. Its antigen is not identified. This entry belongs to a study of graft-versus-host responses after intestinal transplantation. Study background: Transplant types were multivisceral, liver-intestinal, or isolated intestinal. Among the recipients, all got anti-thymocyte globulin induction and then tacrolimus and steroids for 2 to 3 years.

Germline lookup yields CDR1 MNHEY and CDR2 SMNVEV (reference sequence). CDR3 length: 16 residues. The junction had 12 bases not matched to a gene; V was cut back by 6 bases and J by 4 bases. TCRdb keeps only in-frame clones here, not all; method: immunoSEQ multiplex PCR. This table has around 97,000 clones, roughly 89% appearing once. The sample consisted of unstimulated CD4+ T cells sorted from spleen or lymph node cells, taken before transplant. The J gene is TRBJ1-2, the V gene TRBV27; TRBD1 aligns across 9 bases. The TCR originated in a human donor who was the organ donor for an intestinal transplant. As DNA, the CDR3 is TGTGCCAGCAGACCCAGGACAGGGGTTGGGTTCTATGGCTACACCTTC. This translates into CASRPRTGVGFYGYTF.